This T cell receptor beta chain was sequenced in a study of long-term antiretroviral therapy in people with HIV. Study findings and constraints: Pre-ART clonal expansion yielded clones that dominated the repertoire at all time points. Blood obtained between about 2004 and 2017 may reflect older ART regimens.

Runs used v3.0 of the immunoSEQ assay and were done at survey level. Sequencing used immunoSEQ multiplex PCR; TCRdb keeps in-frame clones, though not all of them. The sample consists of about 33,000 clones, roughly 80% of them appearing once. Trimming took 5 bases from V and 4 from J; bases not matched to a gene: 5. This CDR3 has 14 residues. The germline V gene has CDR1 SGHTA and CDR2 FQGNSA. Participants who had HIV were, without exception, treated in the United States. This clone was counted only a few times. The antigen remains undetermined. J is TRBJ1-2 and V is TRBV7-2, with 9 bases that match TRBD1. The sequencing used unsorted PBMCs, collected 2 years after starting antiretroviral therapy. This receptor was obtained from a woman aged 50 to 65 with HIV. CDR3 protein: CASSPGQGRYGYTF. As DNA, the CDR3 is TGTGCCAGCAGCCCGGGACAGGGACGCTATGGCTACACCTTC.